This is a list of T cell receptor beta chains from one sample in a study of blood T cell repertoires in COVID-19. The table came from immunoSEQ multiplex PCR; TCRdb's copy has only in-frame clones and leaves some out. The sample yields approximately 300,000 clones, nearly 90% seen once. The sequencing sample was made of PBMCs or T cells enriched from blood (not recorded which). The source of these receptors is a woman in her thirties who had recovered from COVID-19. The CDR3 runs from the conserved cysteine through the conserved F or W. The order of the fields is J gene, V gene, CDR3 protein.

>TRBJ2-7|TRBV23-1
CASSQLAGSGEQYF
>TRBJ1-2|TRBV2
CASRAGTSGYGYTF
>TRBJ1-3|TRBV30
CAWRGGQVTSGNTIYF
>TRBJ1-1|TRBV30
CAWSGTRDGTEAFF
>TRBJ2-1|TRBV5-1
CASSKDPGASYNEQFF
>TRBJ1-2|TRBV6-2/TRBV6-3
CASSQTGGAVHGYTF
>TRBJ1-2|TRBV9
CASSVEGRADYGYTF
>TRBJ1-2|TRBV28
CASSLTGVSGYTF
>TRBJ2-5|TRBV7-6
CASSREGALTLQETQYF
>TRBJ2-3|TRBV30
CAWTLAGDTQYF
>TRBJ1-1|TRBV6-5
CATRVLRSEAFF
>TRBJ1-3|TRBV4-1
CASSQVQKGNTIYF